These 17 T cell receptor beta chains originate from one sample sequenced in a study of shared clonotypes between healthy human individuals. Sequencing was performed with immunoSEQ multiplex PCR; in TCRdb, only in-frame clones are kept and a portion is missing. In the table there are about 2.5 million clones, 92% of which are singletons. Sequences were obtained from naive CD4+ T cells from PBMCs. Subset: CD45RA+ positively selected. The receptors derive from a man younger than 35 in good health. Some clones in this sample may be carry-over from other donors' samples.

V gene TRBV18 combines with J gene TRBJ2-7; 8 bases fit TRBD2. The CDR3 runs to 17 residues. Germline CDR1 reads KGHSH; CDR2 reads LQKENI. Unmatched junction bases numbered 12, after V lost 2 bases and J lost 3 bases. CDR3 nucleotide sequence: TGTGCCAGCTCACCAGGATCGGTAGCGGGATACGGCTACGAGCAGTACTTC. It specifies CASSPGSVAGYGYEQYF.

The chain is built from TRBV4-1 and TRBJ2-7; D is unresolved. Per the germline V gene, CDR1 is MGHRA and CDR2 is YSYEKL. V was pared by 1 base and J by 0 bases, with 19 bases between. The CDR3 contains 18 residues. The CDR3 DNA reads as TGCGCCAGCAGCCAAGGTATTCCTTTGGGCCCAGCCTCCTACGAGCAGTACTTC. Its protein is CASSQGIPLGPASYEQYF.

CDR3 DNA: TGCGCCAGCAGAAACGACCACTTAGCGGGAGGCAGCTCCTACAATGAGCAGTTCTTC. Its protein product is CASRNDHLAGGSSYNEQFF. V usage is TRBV4-1 and J usage is TRBJ2-1; the match to TRBD2 covers 10 bases. After removal of 6 bases from V and 0 bases from J, the junction contained 14 bases not matched to a gene. Germline V gives CDR1 MGHRA, CDR2 YSYEKL. The CDR3 is 19 residues long.

The genes are TRBV7-2 and TRBJ2-1; 7 bases are shared with TRBD1. The CDR3 contains 15 residues. Germline V gene sequence: CDR1 SGHTA, CDR2 FQGNSA. V trimming: 5 bases; J trimming: 7 bases; junction bases outside the gene matches: 11. This CDR3 reads CASSARGTVVNEQFF. CDR3 sequence (DNA): TGTGCCAGCAGCGCCAGGGGGACAGTTGTTAATGAGCAGTTCTTC. The full variable domain, completed using reference TRBV7-2 and TRBJ2-1, is GAGVSQSPSNKVTEKGKDVELRCDPISGHTALYWYRQSLGQGLEFLIYFQGNSAPDKSGLPSDRFSAERTGGSVSTLTIQRTQQEDSAVYLCASSARGTVVNEQFFGPGTRLTVL.

The chain employs TRBV6-5 and TRBJ1-1; unclear D gene. Germline CDR1 MNHEY, CDR2 SVGAGI. With 2 bases removed from V and 4 bases from J, the gap between germline ends came to 11 bases. The CDR3 has 14 amino acids. CDR3 sequence reads: CASSYGSWSTEAFF. The CDR3 nucleotides are TGTGCCAGCAGTTACGGTAGCTGGAGCACTGAAGCTTTCTTT.

The chain combines TRBV7-8 with TRBJ2-7, with D uncertain. The ends were cut back, 5 bases at V and 0 bases at J, with 11 bases in the middle. Per germline, CDR1 SGHVS and CDR2 FQNEAQ. The CDR3 spans 14 residues. The CDR3 coding sequence is TGTGCCAGCAGCCCTGTCGTGGGCTCCTACGAGCAGTACTTC. This translates into CASSPVVGSYEQYF.

The chain is built from TRBV7-2 and TRBJ2-7; 9 bases match TRBD1. Germline V CDR1 and CDR2: SGHTA, FQGNSA. This CDR3 has 15 amino acids. V lost 5 bases and J lost 3; bases outside the gene matches: 8. This CDR3 is CASSQTGTGYYEQYF. The DNA of the CDR3 is TGTGCCAGCAGCCAAACCGGGACAGGGTACTACGAGCAGTACTTC.

The genes are TRBV11-3 and TRBJ2-7; a weak D match, TRBD2 (6 bases). V shed 5 bases and J shed 5 bases, with 13 bases lying between them. CDR1 and CDR2 (germline): SGHNT, YENEEA. The CDR3 runs to 13 residues. For the CDR3, the DNA is TGTGCCAGCAGCCGAGGGACTTCCCACGAGCAGTACTTC. Amino acid sequence: CASSRGTSHEQYF.

The chain joins TRBV15 to TRBJ2-5; TRBD2 matches at 12 bases. The junction had 9 bases not matched to a gene; V was cut back by 0 bases and J by 10 bases. This CDR3 is built from 16 residues. Germline V gives CDR1 LNHNV, CDR2 YYDKDF (reference sequence). The CDR3 here is CATSRDVGLAGGDQYF. The CDR3 DNA follows: TGTGCCACCAGCAGAGATGTCGGGCTAGCGGGAGGGGACCAGTACTTC.

This clone has more than one count but fewer than ten. The rearrangement links TRBV18 to TRBJ1-5; D remains ambiguous. The germline CDR1 and CDR2 sequences are KGHSH and LQKENI. The CDR3 loop spans 14 amino acids. The germline V and J ends were trimmed by 3 bases and 6 bases, with 12 bases remaining between them. The CDR3 sequence is CASSPSVSGQPQHF. In DNA, the CDR3 is TGTGCCAGCTCACCCTCAGTAAGCGGTCAGCCCCAGCATTTT.

The chain is built from TRBV5-1 and TRBJ2-7, with 7 bases identical to TRBD1. V lost 0 bases to trimming and J lost 2 bases; unmatched junction nucleotides: 5. Germline CDR1 is SGHRS and CDR2 is YFSETQ. The CDR3 spans 15 residues. This CDR3 reads CASSLGQGLTYEQYF. The DNA for the CDR3 is TGCGCCAGCAGCTTGGGACAGGGCTTAACCTACGAGCAGTACTTC.

J is TRBJ2-2 and V is TRBV5-4, with 8 positions matching TRBD2. The V segment lost 0 bases and the J segment 5 bases; nucleotides outside the gene matches: 3. Germline assignment: CDR1 SGHNT and CDR2 YYREEE (reference sequence). The CDR3 has 15 amino acids. The CDR3 DNA is TGTGCCAGCAGCTTGGGGGGACTAGTGACCGGGGAGCTGTTTTTT. As protein: CASSLGGLVTGELFF. The full variable domain, in which reference TRBV5-4 and TRBJ2-2 provide the parts outside the CDR3, is ETGVTQSPTHLIKTRGQQVTLRCSSQSGHNTVSWYQQALGQGPQFIFQYYREEENGRGNFPPRFSGLQFPNYSSELNVNALELDDSALYLCASSLGGLVTGELFFGEGSRLTVL.

CDR3: CASSGQAGDTQYF. The CDR3 DNA follows: TGTGCCAGCAGCGGACAGGCCGGAGATACGCAGTATTTT. J is TRBJ2-3 and V is TRBV6-1, with TRBD1 matching over 7 bases. Germline V gives CDR1 MNHNS, CDR2 SASEGT. The V gene end was trimmed by 6 bases and the J gene end by 5 bases; junction bases not matched to a gene: 5. This CDR3 comprises 13 residues.

The rearrangement uses TRBV7-9 and TRBJ2-1; no firm D call. The CDR3 is made up of 12 amino acids. Germline CDR1 reads SEHNR; CDR2 reads FQNEAQ (reference sequence). V lost 5 bases, J lost 5 bases, and 7 bases lay in between. This chain's CDR3 is CASSPWDNEQFF. For the CDR3, the DNA is TGTGCCAGCAGCCCGTGGGACAATGAGCAGTTCTTC. The variable domain in full, completed from reference TRBV7-9 and TRBJ2-1, reads DTGVSQNPRHKITKRGQNVTFRCDPISEHNRLYWYRQTLGQGPEFLTYFQNEAQLEKSRLLSDRFSAERPKGSFSTLEIQRTEQGDSAMYLCASSPWDNEQFFGPGTRLTVL.

The chain is built from TRBV5-1 and TRBJ2-7; D tentatively fits TRBD1 or TRBD2 (6 bases each). V lost 3 bases and J 5 bases, leaving 9 bases between the germline ends. The germline V gene encodes CDR1 SGHRS and CDR2 YFSETQ. The CDR3 loop spans 12 amino acids. As DNA, the CDR3 is TGCGCCAGCAGCTCAAGGGGGGACGAGCAGTACTTC. It yields the protein CASSSRGDEQYF.

J is TRBJ2-5 and V is TRBV18; D perhaps matches TRBD2 (6 bases). CDR1 and CDR2 from the germline V gene are KGHSH and LQKENI. The CDR3 sequence is 15 residues long. Trimming stripped 3 bases from V and 5 bases from J, with 16 bases between. This CDR3 is CASSPGGVAGETQYF. DNA of the CDR3: TGTGCCAGCTCACCCGGAGGGGTGGCGGGGGAGACCCAGTACTTC.

The chain joins TRBV6-1 to TRBJ2-1; 7 positions match TRBD1. The trim removed 7 bases at V and 10 bases at J, leaving 10 bases unmatched. In germline, CDR1 is MNHNS, CDR2 SASEGT. CDR3 length: 13 residues. For the CDR3, the DNA is TGTGCCAGCATCCCTCAGGGGGTAGGGGAGCAGTTCTTC. Encoded protein: CASIPQGVGEQFF.